This TCR beta chain originates from a study of technical replicates of blood from several donors. This CDR3 contains 12 residues. Per germline, CDR1 MNHEY and CDR2 SMNVEV (reference sequence). Trimming took off 5 bases at V and 7 bases at J, with 11 bases between the two ends. Assay used: immunoSEQ multiplex PCR; TCRdb lists only in-frame clones, some missing. The data hold 65,000 to 95,000 clones, with roughly 93% observed a single time. Sequencing was performed on T cells isolated from PBMCs. The sequence came from a human donor in good health. The genes are TRBV27 and TRBJ1-2; D is undetermined. DNA of the CDR3: TGTGCCAGCAGTGATGGCCCTTCTGGCTACACCTTC. Its protein is CASSDGPSGYTF.